Each of the 19 T cell receptor beta chains below was sequenced from the same sample in a study of T cells in Graves' hyperthyroidism and ophthalmopathy (dated by TCRdb to the late 2010s). Receptors were amplified or captured by multiplex PCR. The listed sequencing device is Illumina HiSeq 2000. The TCR beta CDR3 regions were amplified from RNA transcripts. The TCR CDR3 was subjected to a first round of RT-PCR using the HTBI primer set and the Qiagen OneStep RT-PCR kit. Through fastp at Q25 and MiXCR, TCRdb rebuilt clones from the public reads, retaining in-frame beta chains. All rows with the same CDR3 protein become a single entry with the most common DNA and genes. For this sample the table gives 450,000 to 650,000 distinct CDR3 sequences, of which 17% were detected only once. 15% to 20% of the sample rests with the top ten. Sequencing was done on a sample of blood. These receptor sequences come from a woman between 18 and 29 years old with Graves' ophthalmopathy.

The table lists this clonotype with many counts. The chain is built from TRBV12-3 or TRBV12-4 and TRBJ2-1, with 8 bases matching TRBD2. This CDR3 has 17 amino acids. With 0 bases clipped from V and 6 bases from J, the junction kept 10 bases outside the gene matches. In DNA form, the CDR3 reads TGTGCCAGCAGTTTAGCGCGTGGGACTAGGTTTTCCAATGAGCAGTTCTTC. Translation: CASSLARGTRFSNEQFF.

This clonotype was detected once. The chain joins TRBV14 to TRBJ2-1; 9 bases fit TRBD1. The V gene's germline CDR1 is SGHDN and CDR2 FVKESK. There are 16 residues in the CDR3. The junction had 8 bases not matched to a gene; V was cut back by 4 bases and J by 4 bases. CDR3 in DNA: TGTGCCAGCAGCCCTTGGACAGGGGAGAGATACAATGAGCAGTTCTTC. This gives the protein CASSPWTGERYNEQFF.

This clonotype was seen at least ten times. The chain uses TRBV6-1 and TRBJ2-5; D perhaps matches TRBD2 (6 bases). The germline gives CDR1 MNHNS, CDR2 SASEGT. The CDR3 totals 16 residues. V lost 5 bases and J 5 bases, leaving 21 bases between the germline ends. The CDR3 DNA follows: TGTGCCAGCAGTAAGGGATTCGCGGGACGGGGGGAGACCCAGTACTTC. This codes for CASSKGFAGRGETQYF.

This clonotype was counted many times. The V and J genes are TRBV11-2 and TRBJ2-2; 10 nucleotides agree with TRBD2. V trimming: 3 bases; J trimming: 7 bases; junction bases outside the gene matches: 8. Germline CDR1 is SGHAT and CDR2 is FQNNGV. The CDR3 has 16 amino acids. CDR3 bases: TGTGCCAGCAGCTTTACTAGCGGGAAGGGATACGGGGAGCTGTTTTTT. This codes for CASSFTSGKGYGELFF.

This clonotype was observed a handful of times. The chain employs TRBV7-8 and TRBJ2-1; D uncertain. CDR1 SGHVS and CDR2 FQNEAQ come from the germline V gene. There are 16 residues in the CDR3. The germline V and J ends were trimmed by 5 bases and 8 bases, with 22 bases remaining between them. CDR3 sequence reads: CASSAPREATHDEQFF. The CDR3 DNA reads TGTGCCAGCAGCGCTCCCCGAGAGGCCACACACGATGAGCAGTTCTTC.

There are a few counts of this clonotype. This chain uses TRBV4-1 with TRBJ2-3; perhaps TRBD1 as D (5 bases). The V and J ends lost 4 bases and 6 bases respectively, with 11 bases between them. Germline V gene lookup returns CDR1 MGHRA and CDR2 YSYEKL. This CDR3 is 13 amino acids long. The CDR3 sequence is CASSPQGIDTQYF. The CDR3 DNA is TGCGCCAGCAGCCCGCAGGGCATTGATACGCAGTATTTT.

The V gene is TRBV4-1, the J gene TRBJ1-4, with 10 bases fitting TRBD1. CDR1 MGHRA and CDR2 YSYEKL come from the germline V gene. This CDR3 has 16 amino acids. V shed 3 bases, J shed 5 bases, and the junction held 6 bases outside the gene matches. The CDR3 spells CASSQTVDRGNEKLFF. The DNA for the CDR3 is TGCGCCAGCAGCCAGACGGTGGACAGGGGGAATGAAAAACTGTTTTTT.

This clonotype was counted only a few times. The chain couples TRBV7-9 to TRBJ2-3; 12 positions agree with TRBD2. V was pared by 1 base and J by 2 bases, with 4 bases of the junction left unmatched. Germline CDR1 is SEHNR and CDR2 is FQNEAQ (reference sequence). This CDR3 has 17 amino acids. The DNA of the CDR3 is TGTGCCAGCAGCTTAGAATGGACTAGCGGGGACACAGATACGCAGTATTTT. Protein sequence: CASSLEWTSGDTDTQYF. Using reference TRBV7-9 and TRBJ2-3 for the parts outside the CDR3, the full variable domain is DTGVSQNPRHKITKRGQNVTFRCDPISEHNRLYWYRQTLGQGPEFLTYFQNEAQLEKSRLLSDRFSAERPKGSFSTLEIQRTEQGDSAMYLCASSLEWTSGDTDTQYFGPGTRLTVL.

Concerning this clonotype: This may stem from a read error, because a much larger clone lies one nucleotide away. The chain combines TRBV6-4 with TRBJ1-2; D is unresolved. Trimming cost V 10 bases and J 3 bases, with 18 bases left between them. Germline CDR1 MRHNA, CDR2 SNTAGT. CDR3 length equals 14 residues. The CDR3 sequence is CANIPFATDYGYTF. The CDR3 DNA is TGTGCCAACATCCCCTTCGCCACAGACTATGGCTACACCTTC.

This clonotype was seen at least ten times. The J gene is TRBJ1-1, the V gene TRBV7-3; 7 nucleotides line up with TRBD1. Per germline, CDR1 SGHTA and CDR2 FQGTGA. Germline trimming cut 5 bases from V and 1 base from J; bases unmatched to any gene: 10. The CDR3 spans 16 residues. Here the CDR3 reads CASSIRPGQRNTEAFF. CDR3 DNA sequence: TGTGCCAGCAGCATCCGTCCGGGACAGAGGAACACTGAAGCTTTCTTT.

The rearrangement uses TRBV27 and TRBJ1-5; D ambiguous. There are 12 residues in the CDR3. Germline V gene sequence: CDR1 MNHEY, CDR2 SMNVEV (reference sequence). Trimming stripped 8 bases from V and 0 bases from J, with 5 bases between. The CDR3 is CASGYSNQPQHF. As DNA, the CDR3 is TGTGCCAGCGGATATAGCAATCAGCCCCAGCATTTT.

This clonotype appeared a few times. The CDR3 DNA reads as TGTGCCAGCAGTATACTAGCGGGGGACCTCCAATCCTACGAGCAGTACTTC. It codes for CASSILAGDLQSYEQYF. The chain carries TRBV27 and TRBJ2-7; 11 bases fit TRBD2. J was trimmed by 1 base and V by 5 bases; bases with no gene match: 10. Per germline, CDR1 MNHEY and CDR2 SMNVEV (reference sequence). The CDR3 sequence is 17 residues long.

This clonotype has ten or more counts. V is TRBV15 and J is TRBJ1-4; D unresolved. The CDR3 length is 15 residues. V lost 0 bases and J 4 bases, leaving 9 bases between the germline ends. CDR1 is LNHNV, CDR2 YYDKDF, per germline (reference sequence). The CDR3 sequence: CATSRDLDDNEKLFF. As DNA, the CDR3 is TGTGCCACCAGCAGAGATCTTGACGATAATGAAAAACTGTTTTTT.

The chain recombines TRBV5-6 with TRBJ2-3; 9 bases fit TRBD2. This CDR3 is 16 amino acids long. V shed 1 base and J 4 bases; nucleotides not matched to a gene: 7. Germline V lookup: CDR1 SGHDT, CDR2 YYEEEE. The CDR3 bases are TGTGCCAGCAGCTTGAGCGCGGGGGGGCTCGCAGATACGCAGTATTTT. Its translation is CASSLSAGGLADTQYF.

The V and J genes are TRBV7-8 and TRBJ1-5; weak D call: TRBD1 (6 bases). CDR1 and CDR2 (germline): SGHVS, FQNEAQ. The V gene lost 4 bases and the J gene lost 0 bases, with 13 bases spanning the gap. The CDR3 is 16 amino acids. The CDR3 loop is CASSWVSRGSNQPQHF. CDR3 nucleotide sequence: TGTGCCAGCAGCTGGGTCTCCAGGGGTAGCAATCAGCCCCAGCATTTT. The full variable domain, in which reference TRBV7-8 and TRBJ1-5 provide the parts outside the CDR3, is GAGVSQSPRYKVAKRGQDVALRCDPISGHVSLFWYQQALGQGPEFLTYFQNEAQLDKSGLPSDRFFAERPEGSVSTLKIQRTQQEDSAVYLCASSWVSRGSNQPQHFGDGTRLSIL.

Comments on this clonotype: Possible read error: a much larger clone is one base away. J is TRBJ2-2 and V is TRBV6-1, with 9 positions matching TRBD1. The CDR3 is 14 amino acids. V lost 4 bases, J lost 6 bases, and 3 bases stayed unmatched. In germline, CDR1 is MNHNS, CDR2 SASEGT. The CDR3: CASSAGTGPGELFF. CDR3 bases: TGTGCCAGCAGTGCCGGGACAGGGCCCGGGGAGCTGTTTTTT.

This chain links TRBV2 with TRBJ1-2; possible D gene TRBD1, 5 bases. Trimming removed 3 bases from V and 6 bases from J, with 11 bases in between. The CDR3 runs 13 residues. Germline-derived CDR1 and CDR2 are SNHLY and FYNNEI. The CDR3 loop reads CASSDGTLDGYTF. Here the CDR3 DNA reads TGTGCCAGCAGTGATGGGACCTTGGATGGCTACACCTTC.

The chain couples TRBV9 to TRBJ2-1, with 7 bases aligning to TRBD2. CDR1 and CDR2 from the germline V gene are SGDLS and YYNGEE. The CDR3 is made up of 16 amino acids. Unmatched junction bases numbered 7, after V lost 4 bases and J lost 0 bases. The CDR3 DNA sequence: TGTGCCAGCAGCCCACCCGGGGGGACCTCCTACAATGAGCAGTTCTTC. Translating it yields CASSPPGGTSYNEQFF.

This clonotype appeared many times. The V gene is TRBV20-1, the J gene TRBJ2-5; D gene uncertain. In germline, CDR1 is DFQATT, CDR2 SNEGSKA (reference sequence). V lost 1 base to trimming and J lost 4 bases, with 7 bases between them. The CDR3 extends over 12 amino acids. This CDR3 is CSARVNPETQYF. Written as DNA, the CDR3 is TGCAGTGCTAGAGTCAACCCAGAGACCCAGTACTTC.